Sequencing of this T cell receptor (beta chain) was carried out in a study of blood T cells in healthy people across ages. A minimum of 7 million PBMCs was isolated per sample. Using a J-beta primer mix together with a sample-barcoded 5' primer, a second PCR was run for roughly 7 to 11 cycles. At least 2.5 million CDR3-containing paired-end reads were obtained per sample. TCRdb reanalysed the 5' RACE reads using MiXCR and keeps one entry per CDR3 protein. The repertoire holds some 880,000 distinct CDR3 sequences, about 34% seen once, with under 15% in the top ten. General study results and limits: The percentage of naive T cells correlated strongly with TCR beta diversity.

Remarks on this clonotype: Antigen specificity is unknown.

With 0 bases removed from V and 5 bases from J, the gap between germline ends came to 16 bases. Germline V gene lookup returns CDR1 LGHNA and CDR2 YSLEER. The CDR3 runs to 16 residues. The gene calls are TRBV4-3 and TRBJ1-2; D is possibly TRBD1 (5 bases). The sequenced sample consisted of blood. The sequence was collected from a man aged 18 to 29 in good health. The CDR3, as DNA: TGCGCCAGCAGCCAAGATTCGGTAGGGGTATGGTATGGCTACACCTTC. This translates into CASSQDSVGVWYGYTF.